This TCR beta chain was sequenced for a study of cytomegalovirus exposure and HLA in healthy donors. In this sample, this clone turned up once. Its target is unknown. Trimming removed 0 bases from V and 4 bases from J, with 14 bases in between. The CDR3 loop spans 15 amino acids. Germline V gene lookup returns CDR1 SGHRS and CDR2 YFSETQ. PCR primers comprised 60 Vbeta and 13 Jbeta primers. This table comes from immunoSEQ multiplex PCR, and its TCRdb copy is limited to in-frame clones, with some not included. This sample carries tens of thousands of clones, 80% of them seen once, and the ten largest clones take around 0.96%. Study-level points and caveats: Immune exposure was documented only through CMV serostatus.

Sample: PBMCs. The source is a male donor in good health and CMV-seronegative. The V gene is TRBV5-1, the J gene TRBJ2-7; D remains ambiguous. The chain's CDR3 is CASSLVADVRYEQYF. For the CDR3, the DNA is TGCGCCAGCAGCTTGGTGGCCGATGTACGTTACGAGCAGTACTTC.